The T cell receptor beta chain described here comes from a study of shared clonotypes between healthy human individuals. Turning to the study itself: Each donor's CD4 naive and CD4 memory cells filled three plates apiece, CD8 naive two, and CD8 memory one.

Per the original methods: Junction-only sequences without quality scores were provided by ImmunoSEQ, so filtering was different. TCRdb's table, derived via immunoSEQ multiplex PCR, lists solely in-frame clones and lacks some. The DNA gave D and trimming, while V, J and clone size come from that table. The data contain more than 2 million clones, 95% of them seen just once; the ten biggest clones take up approximately 0.13%. Points from the study as a whole: Generation probabilities were higher for clonotypes shared across all four sorted-subset donors than for unshared ones. Naive CD4 clonotypes were shared across a few donors at about 5%.

Worth noting for this clone: Its antigen is still unknown.

After removal of 2 bases from V and 5 bases from J, the junction contained 4 bases not matched to a gene. CDR3 length equals 14 residues. Per germline, CDR1 SGHVS and CDR2 FQNEAQ. The J gene is TRBJ2-5, the V gene TRBV7-8, with 8 nucleotides matching TRBD2. This sequence originates from a man between 18 and 29 years old in good health. The sequencing sample was made of naive CD4+ T cells sorted from blood. Regarding subset: CD45RA+ positively selected. CDR3: CASSLSGRGETQYF. CDR3 coding DNA: TGTGCCAGCAGCTTAAGCGGGAGAGGGGAGACCCAGTACTTC.